This T cell receptor beta chain appears in the sequencing data of a study of T cell repertoires in cytomegalovirus infection. Across the study: CMV infection together with matching HLA type was indicated by public TCR beta signatures. Study-level results: Summed public TCR beta family frequency identified CMV carriers bearing the relevant HLA. HLA-C-restricted CMV-specific TCR beta clonotypes prevailed in the ex vivo response.

The CDR3 is 14 amino acids. CDR1 is MNHNS, CDR2 SASEGT, per germline. V was pared by 3 bases and J by 1 base, with 9 bases between. A note on this clonotype: Its antigen remains unknown.

TCRdb passed the reads through MiXCR, listing each CDR3 protein once. The sample consists of 630,000 or so distinct CDR3 sequences, around 24% of them appearing once. The clonotype comes from a human donor in good health (CMV status not recorded). Some clones in this sample may be carry-over from other donors' samples. Material: CD8+ T cells from PBMCs. The chain carries TRBV6-1 and TRBJ2-5; no reliable D call. Written as DNA, the CDR3 is TGTGCCAGCAGTGACGGTCCTAGCCAAGAGACCCAGTACTTC. Encoded protein: CASSDGPSQETQYF.